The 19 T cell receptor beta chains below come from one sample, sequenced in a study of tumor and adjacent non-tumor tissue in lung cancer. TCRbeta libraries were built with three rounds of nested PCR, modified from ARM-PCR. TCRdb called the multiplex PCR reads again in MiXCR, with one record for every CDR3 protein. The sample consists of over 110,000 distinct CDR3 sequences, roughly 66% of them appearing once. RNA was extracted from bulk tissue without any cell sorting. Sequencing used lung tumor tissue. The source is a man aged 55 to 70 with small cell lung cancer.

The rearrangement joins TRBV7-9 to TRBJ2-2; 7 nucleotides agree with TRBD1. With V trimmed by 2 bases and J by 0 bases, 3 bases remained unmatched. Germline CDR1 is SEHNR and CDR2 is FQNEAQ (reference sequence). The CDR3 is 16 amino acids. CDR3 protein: CASSLSGTANTGELFF. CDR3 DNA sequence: TGTGCCAGCAGCTTATCAGGGACAGCGAACACCGGGGAGCTGTTTTTT.

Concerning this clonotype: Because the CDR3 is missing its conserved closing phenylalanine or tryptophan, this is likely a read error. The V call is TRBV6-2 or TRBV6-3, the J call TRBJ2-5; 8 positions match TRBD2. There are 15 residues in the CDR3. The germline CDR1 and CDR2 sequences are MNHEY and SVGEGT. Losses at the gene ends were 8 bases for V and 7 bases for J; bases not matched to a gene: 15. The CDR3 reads CASGKAGGGEGTQYS. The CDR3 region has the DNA TGTGCCAGCGGGAAGGCGGGAGGAGGGGAAGGGACCCAGTACTCC.

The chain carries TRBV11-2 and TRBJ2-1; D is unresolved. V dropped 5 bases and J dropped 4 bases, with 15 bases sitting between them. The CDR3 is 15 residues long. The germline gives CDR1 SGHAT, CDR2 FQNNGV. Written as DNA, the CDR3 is TGTGCCAGCAGCATCGTGTTAGCCCTTTACAATGAGCAGTTCTTC. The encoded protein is CASSIVLALYNEQFF.

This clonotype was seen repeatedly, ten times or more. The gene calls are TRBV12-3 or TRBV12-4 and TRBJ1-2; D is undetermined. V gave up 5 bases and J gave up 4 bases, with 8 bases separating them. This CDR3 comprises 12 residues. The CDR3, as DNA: TGTGCCAGCAGTCCTTATACCTATGGCTACACCTTC. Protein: CASSPYTYGYTF.

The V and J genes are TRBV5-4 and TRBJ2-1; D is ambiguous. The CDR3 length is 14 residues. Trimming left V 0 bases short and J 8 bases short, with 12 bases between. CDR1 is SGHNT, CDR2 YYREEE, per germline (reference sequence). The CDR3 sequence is CASSLGAAIDEQFF. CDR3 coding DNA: TGTGCCAGCAGCTTGGGGGCGGCAATCGATGAGCAGTTCTTC.

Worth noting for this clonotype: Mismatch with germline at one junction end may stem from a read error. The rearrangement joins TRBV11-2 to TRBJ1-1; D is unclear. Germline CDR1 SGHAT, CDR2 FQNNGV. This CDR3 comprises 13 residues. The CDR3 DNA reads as TGCGCCAGCAGCCCTCGAAGTGAGCCTGAAACTTTCTTT. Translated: CASSPRSEPETFF.

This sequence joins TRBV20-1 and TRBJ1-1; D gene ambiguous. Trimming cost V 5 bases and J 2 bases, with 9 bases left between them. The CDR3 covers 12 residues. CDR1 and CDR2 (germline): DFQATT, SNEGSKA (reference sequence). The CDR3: CSAAGHNTEAFF. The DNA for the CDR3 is TGCAGTGCTGCGGGCCATAACACTGAAGCTTTCTTT.

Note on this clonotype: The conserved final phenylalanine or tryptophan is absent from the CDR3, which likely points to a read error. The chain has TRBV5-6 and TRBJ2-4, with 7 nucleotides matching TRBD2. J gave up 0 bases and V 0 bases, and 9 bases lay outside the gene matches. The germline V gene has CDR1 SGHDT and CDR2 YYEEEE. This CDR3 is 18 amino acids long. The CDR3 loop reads CASSLGGGTPLAKNIQYL. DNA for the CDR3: TGTGCCAGCAGCTTGGGGGGAGGGACCCCCTTAGCCAAAAACATTCAGTACTTA.

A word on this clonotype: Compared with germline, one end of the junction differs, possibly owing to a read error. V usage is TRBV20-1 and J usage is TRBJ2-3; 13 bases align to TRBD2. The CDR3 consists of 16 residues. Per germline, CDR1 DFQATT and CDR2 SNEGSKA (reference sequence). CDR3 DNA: TGCAGTGCTAGAGGGACTAGCGGGAGAGTGACAGATATGCAGTATTTT. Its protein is CSARGTSGRVTDMQYF.

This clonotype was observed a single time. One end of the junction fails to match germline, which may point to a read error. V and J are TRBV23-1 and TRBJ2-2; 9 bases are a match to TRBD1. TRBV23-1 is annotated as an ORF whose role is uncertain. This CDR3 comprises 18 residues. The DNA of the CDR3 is TGCGCCTGCAGTCAAGTCCCAAGGGACAGGGTGAACACCGGGGAGCTGTTTTTT. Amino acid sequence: CACSQVPRDRVNTGELFF.

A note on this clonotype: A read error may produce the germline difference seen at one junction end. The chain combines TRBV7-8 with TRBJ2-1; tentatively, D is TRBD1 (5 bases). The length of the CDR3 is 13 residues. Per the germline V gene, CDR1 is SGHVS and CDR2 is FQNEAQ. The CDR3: CASTRDSYYEQFF. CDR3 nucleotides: TGTGCCAGCACAAGAGACAGCTACTATGAGCAGTTCTTC.

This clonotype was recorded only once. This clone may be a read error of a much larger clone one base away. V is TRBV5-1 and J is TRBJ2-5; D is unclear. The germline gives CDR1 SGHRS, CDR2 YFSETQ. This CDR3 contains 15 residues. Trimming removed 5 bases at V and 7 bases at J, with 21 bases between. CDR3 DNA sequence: TGCGCCAGCAGTCCCGAGGCCCCTCCAGGTTGGACCCAGTACTTC. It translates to CASSPEAPPGWTQYF. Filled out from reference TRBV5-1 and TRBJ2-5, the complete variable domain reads KAGVTQTPRYLIKTRGQQVTLSCSPISGHRSVSWYQQTPGQGLQFLFEYFSETQRNKGNFPGRFSGRQFSNSRSEMNVSTLELGDSALYLCASSPEAPPGWTQYFGPGTRLLVL.

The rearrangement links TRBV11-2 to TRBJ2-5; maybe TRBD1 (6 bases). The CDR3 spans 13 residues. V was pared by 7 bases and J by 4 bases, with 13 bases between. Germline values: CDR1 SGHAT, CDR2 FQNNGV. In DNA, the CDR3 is TGTGCCAGCATCCGAGGCAGGGGAGAGACCCAGTACTTC. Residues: CASIRGRGETQYF.

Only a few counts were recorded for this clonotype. The CDR3 is CASGLSGSDYEQYF. In DNA form, the CDR3 reads TGTGCTAGTGGTTTGTCCGGCTCCGACTACGAGCAGTACTTC. This chain connects TRBV12-5 to TRBJ2-7; D not certain. The germline V and J ends were trimmed by 2 bases and 3 bases, with 11 bases remaining between them. The germline gives CDR1 LGHNT, CDR2 FRNRAP. The CDR3 is 14 amino acids.

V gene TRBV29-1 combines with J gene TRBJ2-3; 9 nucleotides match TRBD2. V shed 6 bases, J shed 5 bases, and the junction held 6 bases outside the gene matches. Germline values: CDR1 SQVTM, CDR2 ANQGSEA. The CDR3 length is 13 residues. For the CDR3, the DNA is TGCAGCGTGGCGGGAGGGAAACGAGATACGCAGTATTTT. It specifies CSVAGGKRDTQYF.

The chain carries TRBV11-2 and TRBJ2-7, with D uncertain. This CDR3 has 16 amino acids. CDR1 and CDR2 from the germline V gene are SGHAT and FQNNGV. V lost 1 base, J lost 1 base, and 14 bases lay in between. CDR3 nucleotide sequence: TGTGCCAGCAGCTTAGTGTCCGTGCTAATATCCTACGAGCAGTACTTC. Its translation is CASSLVSVLISYEQYF. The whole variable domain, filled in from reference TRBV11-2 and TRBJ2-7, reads EAGVAQSPRYKIIEKRQSVAFWCNPISGHATLYWYQQILGQGPKLLIQFQNNGVVDDSQLPKDRFSAERLKGVDSTLKIQPAKLEDSAVYLCASSLVSVLISYEQYFGPGTRLTVT.

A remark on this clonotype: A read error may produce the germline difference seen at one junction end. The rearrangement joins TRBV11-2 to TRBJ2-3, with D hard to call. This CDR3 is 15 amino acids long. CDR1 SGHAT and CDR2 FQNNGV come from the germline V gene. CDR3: CASSLWGRSTNTQYF. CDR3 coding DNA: TGTGCCAGCAGCTTATGGGGAAGGAGCACAAATACGCAGTATTTT.

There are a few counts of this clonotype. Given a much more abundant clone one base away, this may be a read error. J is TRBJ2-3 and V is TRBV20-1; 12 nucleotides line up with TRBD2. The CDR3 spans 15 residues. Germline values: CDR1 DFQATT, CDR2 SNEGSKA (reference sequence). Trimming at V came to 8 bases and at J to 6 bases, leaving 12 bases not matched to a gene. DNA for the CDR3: TGCAGTACCGAGACTAGCGGGGGAGGCTGGGATACGCAGTATTTT. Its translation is CSTETSGGGWDTQYF.

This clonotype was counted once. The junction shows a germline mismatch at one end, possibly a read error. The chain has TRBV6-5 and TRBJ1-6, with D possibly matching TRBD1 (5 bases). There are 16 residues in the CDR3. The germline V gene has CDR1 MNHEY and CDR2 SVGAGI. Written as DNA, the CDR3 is TGTGCCAGCAGTTACGGTGTTGGGGGACTTAATTGGCCCCTACACTTT. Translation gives CASSYGVGGLNWPLHF.